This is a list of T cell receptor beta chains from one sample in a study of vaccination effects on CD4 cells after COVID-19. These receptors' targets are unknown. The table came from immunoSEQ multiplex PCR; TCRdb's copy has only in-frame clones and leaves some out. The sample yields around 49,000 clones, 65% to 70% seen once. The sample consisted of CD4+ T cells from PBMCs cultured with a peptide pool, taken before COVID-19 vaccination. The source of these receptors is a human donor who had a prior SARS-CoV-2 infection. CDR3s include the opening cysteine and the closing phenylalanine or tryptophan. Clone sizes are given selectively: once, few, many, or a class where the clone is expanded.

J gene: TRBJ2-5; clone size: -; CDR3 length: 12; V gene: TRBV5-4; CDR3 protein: CASSQSPETQYF
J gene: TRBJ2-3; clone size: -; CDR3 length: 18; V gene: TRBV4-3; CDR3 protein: CASSQGTSGITFTDTQYF
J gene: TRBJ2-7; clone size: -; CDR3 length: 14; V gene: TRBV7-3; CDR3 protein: CASSSAGGPSEQYF
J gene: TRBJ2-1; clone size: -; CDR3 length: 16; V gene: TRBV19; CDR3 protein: CASRGRGPGSYNEQFF
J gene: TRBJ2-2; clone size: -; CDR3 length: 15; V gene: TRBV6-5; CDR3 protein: CASRLPGKPAGELFF
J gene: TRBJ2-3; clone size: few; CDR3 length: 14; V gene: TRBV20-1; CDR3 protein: CSASLAGATDTQYF
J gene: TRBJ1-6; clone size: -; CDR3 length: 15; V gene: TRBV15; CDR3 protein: CATSRDRGTNSPLHF
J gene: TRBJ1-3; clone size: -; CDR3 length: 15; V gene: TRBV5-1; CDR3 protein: CASSFSGVSGNTIYF
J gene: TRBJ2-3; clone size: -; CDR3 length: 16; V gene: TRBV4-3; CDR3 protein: CASSRGNSGGTDTQYF
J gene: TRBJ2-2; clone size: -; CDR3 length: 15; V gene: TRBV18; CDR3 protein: CASSPRRAGTGELFF
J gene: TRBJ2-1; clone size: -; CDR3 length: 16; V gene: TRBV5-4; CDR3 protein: CASSFAGRRSYNEQFF
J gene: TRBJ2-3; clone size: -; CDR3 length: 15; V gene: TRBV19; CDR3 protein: CAIGGTGGRTDTQYF
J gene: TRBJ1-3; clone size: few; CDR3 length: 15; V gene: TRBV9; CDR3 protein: CASSVNWDPGNTIYF
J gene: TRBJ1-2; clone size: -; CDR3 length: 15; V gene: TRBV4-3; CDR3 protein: CASRPATGSFYGYTF
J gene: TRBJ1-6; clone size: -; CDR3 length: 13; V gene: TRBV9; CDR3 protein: CASSAGAKGTLHF
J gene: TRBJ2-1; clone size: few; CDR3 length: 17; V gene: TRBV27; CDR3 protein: CASSLSPTRRAYNEQFF
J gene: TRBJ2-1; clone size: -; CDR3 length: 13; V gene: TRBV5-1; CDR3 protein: CASRSDSYNEQFF
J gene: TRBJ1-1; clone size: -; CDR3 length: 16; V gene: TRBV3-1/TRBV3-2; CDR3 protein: CASSPGTGNMNTEAFF
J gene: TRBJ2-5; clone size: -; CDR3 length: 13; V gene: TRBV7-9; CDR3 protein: CASSPRRGETQYF
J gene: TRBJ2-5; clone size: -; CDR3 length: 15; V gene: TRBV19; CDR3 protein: CASSIGLGYQETQYF
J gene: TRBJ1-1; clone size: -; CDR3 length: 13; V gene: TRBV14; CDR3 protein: CASSQEDMYKAFF
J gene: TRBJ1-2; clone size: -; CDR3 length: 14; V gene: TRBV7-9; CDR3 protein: CASRPSWQGGGYTF
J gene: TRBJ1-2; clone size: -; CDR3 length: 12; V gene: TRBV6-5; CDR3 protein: CAGFRPGDGYTF
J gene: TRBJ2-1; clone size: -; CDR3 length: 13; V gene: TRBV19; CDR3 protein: CASSTTGGNEQFF
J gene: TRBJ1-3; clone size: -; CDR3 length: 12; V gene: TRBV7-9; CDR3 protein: CASSPRSNTIYF
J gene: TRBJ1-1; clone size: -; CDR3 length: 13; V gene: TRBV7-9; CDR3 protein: CASSPVGEGEAFF
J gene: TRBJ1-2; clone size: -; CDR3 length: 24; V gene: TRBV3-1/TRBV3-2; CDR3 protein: CASSQDGNKPGHAARARGCQGYTF
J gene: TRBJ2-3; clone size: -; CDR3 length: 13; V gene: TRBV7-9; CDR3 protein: CAVGVGATDTQYF
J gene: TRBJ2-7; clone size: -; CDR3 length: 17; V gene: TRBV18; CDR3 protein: CASSPPGSGGALREQYF